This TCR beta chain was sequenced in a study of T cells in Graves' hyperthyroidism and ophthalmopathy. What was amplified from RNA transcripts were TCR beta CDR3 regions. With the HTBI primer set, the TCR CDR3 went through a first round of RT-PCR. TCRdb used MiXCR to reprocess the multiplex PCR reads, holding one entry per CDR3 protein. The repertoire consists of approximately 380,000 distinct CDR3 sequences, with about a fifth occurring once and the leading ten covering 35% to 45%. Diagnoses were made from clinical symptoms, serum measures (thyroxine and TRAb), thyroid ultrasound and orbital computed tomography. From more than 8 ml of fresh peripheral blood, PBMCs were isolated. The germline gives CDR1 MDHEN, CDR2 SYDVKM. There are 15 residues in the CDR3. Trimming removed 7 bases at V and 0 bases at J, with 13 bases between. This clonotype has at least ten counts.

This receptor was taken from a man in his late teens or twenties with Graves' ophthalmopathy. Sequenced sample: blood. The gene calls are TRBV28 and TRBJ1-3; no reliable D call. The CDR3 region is CASISPPVSGNTIYF. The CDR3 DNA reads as TGTGCCAGCATTTCTCCACCTGTCTCTGGAAACACCATATATTTT.